This T cell receptor beta chain was recorded in a study of blood T cell repertoires in COVID-19. Overall study: Spain, Italy and the United States supplied samples that represented acute and convalescent COVID-19.

Authors' analysis steps: From reference gene primer amplification, estimates of nucleated cell counts were derived. Produced via immunoSEQ multiplex PCR; TCRdb's table is partial and in-frame only. V, J and clone size are taken as reported in that table, and D and trimming were inferred from the DNA itself. The repertoire holds roughly 200,000 clones, with around 77% as singletons. With 1 base clipped from V and 5 bases from J, the junction kept 5 bases outside the gene matches. Germline CDR1 is LGHDT and CDR2 is YNNKEL (reference sequence). This CDR3 is 17 amino acids long. This clonotype was obtained from a man between 65 and 79 years old with active or convalescent COVID-19. This chain joins TRBV3-1 (or the pseudogene TRBV3-2) and TRBJ2-5; 15 bases match TRBD2. Sequenced input: peripheral blood. The CDR3: CASSQGTSGGAGETQYF. Written as DNA, the CDR3 is TGTGCCAGCAGCCAAGGGACTAGCGGGGGGGCCGGGGAGACCCAGTACTTC.